This T cell receptor beta chain was recorded in a study of shared clonotypes between healthy human individuals. Some clones are missing from TCRdb's copy, which holds only in-frame ones; the method was immunoSEQ multiplex PCR. Among about 1,500,000 clones listed, roughly 96% were seen once. From CD4+ cells came CD45RA+ naive and CD45RA-negative memory subsets. The germline V and J ends were trimmed by 4 bases and 12 bases, with 18 bases remaining between them. Germline CDR1 LNHNV, CDR2 YYDKDF (reference sequence). The CDR3 is 14 residues long. The chain combines TRBV15 with TRBJ1-4; D gene uncertain. The sample consisted of naive CD4+ T cells sorted from blood. Regarding subset: CD45RA+ positively selected. This receptor was obtained from a man under 40 in good health. CDR3 nucleotides: TGTGCCACCAGCAAGGCAAACCGAGGGCTTGAACTGTTTTTT. The encoded protein is CATSKANRGLELFF.